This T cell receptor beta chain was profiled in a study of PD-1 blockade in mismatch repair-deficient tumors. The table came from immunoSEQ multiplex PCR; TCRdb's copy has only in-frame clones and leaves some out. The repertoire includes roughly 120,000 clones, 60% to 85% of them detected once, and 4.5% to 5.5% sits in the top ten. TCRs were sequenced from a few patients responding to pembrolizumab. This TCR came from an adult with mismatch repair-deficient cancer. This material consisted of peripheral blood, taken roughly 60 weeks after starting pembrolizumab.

CDR3: CASSFWTTEAFF. The CDR3 DNA reads TGTGCCAGCAGTTTTTGGACCACTGAAGCTTTCTTT. The chain carries TRBV28 and TRBJ1-1; D remains unclear. V was shortened by 3 bases and J by 4 bases, with 6 bases between the two germline ends. Per germline, CDR1 MDHEN and CDR2 SYDVKM. The CDR3 totals 12 residues.